A single sample gave rise to the 29 T cell receptor beta chains below, sequenced in a study of lung T cells in sarcoidosis with Löfgren's syndrome. One entry per CDR3 protein results from TCRdb running MiXCR on the reads. The sample lists about 19,000 distinct CDR3 sequences, around a fifth occurring once. Input material: CD4+ T cells from bronchoalveolar lavage. The receptors shown here come from a human donor with sarcoidosis (Löfgren's syndrome or another form), or a control subject (not recorded which).

The chain links TRBV7-3 to TRBJ2-7, with TRBD2 identical over 8 bases. V lost 1 base to trimming and J lost 2 bases; unmatched junction nucleotides: 10. Germline V gives CDR1 SGHTA, CDR2 FQGTGA. This CDR3 spans 17 amino acids. CDR3 DNA: TGTGCCAGCAGCTTAAACCCACCAACTAGCGGAACCTACGAGCAGTACTTC. It is translated as CASSLNPPTSGTYEQYF. The whole variable domain, remainder taken from reference TRBV7-3 and TRBJ2-7, is GAGVSQTPSNKVTEKGKYVELRCDPISGHTALYWYRQSLGQGPEFLIYFQGTGAADDSGLPNDRFFAVRPEGSVSTLKIQRTERGDSAVYLCASSLNPPTSGTYEQYFGPGTRLTVT.

The V and J genes are TRBV6-6 and TRBJ1-5; D is undetermined. CDR3 size: 14 residues. CDR1 and CDR2 (germline): MNHNY, SVGAGI (reference sequence). Trimming shortened V by 2 bases and J by 0 bases, and 5 bases separated the two germline ends. CDR3 sequence: CASSYVNSNQPQHF. The CDR3 DNA is TGTGCCAGCAGTTACGTGAATAGCAATCAGCCCCAGCATTTT.

With respect to this clonotype: With a much larger clone just one base away, this may be a read error. This sequence joins TRBV6-2 or TRBV6-3 and TRBJ2-1; 9 positions agree with TRBD2. Germline V gives CDR1 MNHEY, CDR2 SVGEGT. The V segment lost 8 bases and the J segment 2 bases; nucleotides outside the gene matches: 7. The CDR3 loop spans 15 amino acids. CDR3 residues: CASGSGRKTYNEQFF. In nucleotides, the CDR3 is TGTGCCAGCGGCAGCGGGAGGAAGACCTACAATGAGCAGTTCTTC.

This clonotype was observed a handful of times. A read error may explain this, as a much larger clone is one base away. This chain connects TRBV20-1 to TRBJ1-1; D unresolved. Germline assignment: CDR1 DFQATT and CDR2 SNEGSKA (reference sequence). Trimming removed 1 base from V and 4 bases from J, with 7 bases in between. The CDR3 is 12 residues long. CDR3 sequence reads: CSARAEATEAFF. Written as DNA, the CDR3 is TGCAGTGCTAGAGCAGAGGCCACTGAAGCTTTCTTT.

The chain recombines TRBV19 with TRBJ2-1; possible D gene TRBD2, 6 bases. The ends were cut back, 7 bases at V and 0 bases at J, with 10 bases in the middle. Per germline, CDR1 LNHDA and CDR2 SQIVND (reference sequence). This CDR3 is built from 14 residues. CDR3 loop: CASKTGVSYNEQFF. CDR3 sequence (DNA): TGTGCCAGTAAAACGGGAGTCTCCTACAATGAGCAGTTCTTC.

This clonotype ranks as medium-sized (0.01 to 0.1%). The chain employs TRBV20-1 and TRBJ2-3; maybe TRBD1 (6 bases). In germline, CDR1 is DFQATT, CDR2 SNEGSKA (reference sequence). The V gene lost 3 bases and the J gene lost 2 bases, with 12 bases spanning the gap. CDR3 length equals 14 residues. CDR3 sequence: CSARPTGTTDTQYF. DNA of the CDR3: TGCAGTGCTAGGCCGACAGGAACCACAGATACGCAGTATTTT.

In the case of this clonotype: This may be a read error: a much more frequent sequence differs by one nucleotide. The J gene is TRBJ1-2, the V gene TRBV6-1; D gene unclear. This CDR3 contains 14 residues. Germline V lookup: CDR1 MNHNS, CDR2 SASEGT. CDR3: CASSYVSGDYGCTF. In nucleotides, the CDR3 is TGTGCCAGCAGTTATGTGTCCGGAGACTATGGCTGCACCTTC.

Notes on this clonotype: A much larger clone differs by one base, so this may be a read error. J is TRBJ1-3 and V is TRBV7-2; D perhaps matches TRBD1 (5 bases). The V gene lost 0 bases and the J gene lost 2 bases, with 8 bases spanning the gap. CDR3 size: 15 residues. Germline CDR1 reads SGHTA; CDR2 reads FQGNSA. The CDR3: CASSLAGTPGNTIYF. CDR3 in DNA: TGTGCCAGCAGCTTAGCGGGGACGCCTGGAAACACCATATATTTT.

There are many counts of this clonotype. J is TRBJ2-7 and V is TRBV28, with 10 bases aligning to TRBD1. This CDR3 contains 15 residues. The junction had 8 bases not matched to a gene; V was cut back by 6 bases and J by 3 bases. CDR1 and CDR2 from the germline V gene are MDHEN and SYDVKM. The CDR3 DNA reads as TGTGCCAGCAGGTCCTTTCGGGACAGGGGCTACGAGCAGTACTTC. Translation: CASRSFRDRGYEQYF.

This clonotype was counted many times. The rearrangement links TRBV3-1 to TRBJ1-5, with D possibly TRBD1 on 6 matching bases. Germline V gene data show CDR1 as LGHDT and CDR2 as YNNKEL (reference sequence). The V end lost 4 bases, the J end lost 2 bases, and 15 bases lay between the germline ends. There are 16 residues in the CDR3. Here the CDR3 DNA reads TGTGCCAGCAGCCCAAACGGGGACATCCGCAATCAGCCCCAGCATTTT. Translating gives CASSPNGDIRNQPQHF.

About this clonotype: As the CDR3 is not closed by the conserved phenylalanine or tryptophan, this likely results from a read error. The gene calls are TRBV20-1 and TRBJ2-4, with 12 bases lining up with TRBD2. The CDR3 contains 19 residues. Looked up from germline, CDR1 is DFQATT and CDR2 is SNEGSKA (reference sequence). V was clipped by 1 base and J by 3 bases; unmatched bases: 13. CDR3 residues: CSARAASGRAGLDKNIQYL. As DNA, the CDR3 is TGCAGTGCTAGAGCGGCTAGCGGGAGGGCTGGGTTAGACAAAAACATTCAGTACCTC.

Concerning this clonotype: The junction and the germline gene differ at one end; a read error may be behind it. This chain's CDR3 is CASSSRIGLRGNTGTQYF. CDR3 nucleotide sequence: TGTGCCAGCAGCTCGAGGATTGGGCTACGGGGAAACACAGGTACGCAGTATTTT. The chain joins TRBV9 to TRBJ2-3; either TRBD1 or TRBD2 may supply D (5 bases each). Germline CDR1 and CDR2: SGDLS and YYNGEE. The CDR3 length is 18 residues. Based on the CDR3 plus reference TRBV9 and TRBJ2-3, the full variable domain is DSGVTQTPKHLITATGQRVTLRCSPRSGDLSVYWYQQSLDQGLQFLIQYYNGEERAKGNILERFSAQQFPDLHSELNLSSLELGDSALYFCASSSRIGLRGNTGTQYFGPGTRLTVL.

Many counts were recorded for this clonotype. At one boundary the junction diverges from the germline segment, which might be a read error. The chain uses TRBV7-2 and TRBJ1-4; 10 bases are a match to TRBD1. Germline lookup yields CDR1 SGHTA and CDR2 FQGNSA. This CDR3 is built from 13 residues. CDR3 coding DNA: TGTGCCAGCAGCTTAGACGGGACAGGGGCTCCGGTTTTT. Amino acids: CASSLDGTGAPVF.

This clonotype was seen only a few times. A much larger clone differs by one base, so this may be a read error. J is TRBJ2-7 and V is TRBV6-6; D assignment may be TRBD1 or TRBD2 (5 bases each). The ends were cut back, 5 bases at V and 2 bases at J, with 13 bases in the middle. Germline V gene sequence: CDR1 MNHNY, CDR2 SVGAGI (reference sequence). CDR3 length equals 14 residues. Written as DNA, the CDR3 is TGTGCCAGCAGTAACCGGGACGCCACCTACGAGCAGTACTTC. Translation gives CASSNRDATYEQYF.

Sample share makes this clonotype medium-sized (0.01 to 0.1%). V and J are TRBV27 and TRBJ2-3; 11 nucleotides align to TRBD2. V lost 3 bases and J lost 2; bases outside the gene matches: 7. Germline values: CDR1 MNHEY, CDR2 SMNVEV (reference sequence). The CDR3 contains 17 residues. The chain's CDR3 is CASSFAETSGNTDTQYF. The CDR3, as DNA: TGTGCCAGCAGTTTCGCGGAGACTAGCGGGAACACAGATACGCAGTATTTT.

Note on this clonotype: This may arise from a read error, as a much more abundant clone is one base away. The rearrangement links TRBV7-9 to TRBJ2-2; TRBD2 aligns across 7 bases. Germline V CDR1 and CDR2: SEHNR, FQNEAQ (reference sequence). The CDR3 totals 17 residues. CDR3 sequence: CAGRTTVGGSGAGELFF. The CDR3 DNA reads TGTGCCGGCAGAACCACCGTAGGCGGGAGCGGGGCCGGGGAGCTGTTTTTT.

This clonotype came up many times. The chain joins TRBV20-1 to TRBJ2-6; unclear D gene. V was trimmed by 1 base and J by 4 bases, leaving 8 bases between them. Germline values: CDR1 DFQATT, CDR2 SNEGSKA (reference sequence). The CDR3 spans 14 residues. The CDR3 nucleotides are TGCAGTGCTAGAGTATTTACCGGGGCCAACGTCCTGACTTTC. Protein sequence: CSARVFTGANVLTF.

This clonotype came up many times. The chain employs TRBV7-2 and TRBJ2-3, with a possible D match to TRBD2 (6 bases). Germline V gives CDR1 SGHTA, CDR2 FQGNSA. The germline V and J ends were trimmed by 3 bases and 2 bases, with 9 bases remaining between them. The CDR3 is made up of 14 amino acids. DNA of the CDR3: TGTGCCAGCAGCTTCTGGCGGGACACAGATACGCAGTATTTT. Amino acid sequence: CASSFWRDTDTQYF.

This clonotype came up many times. This chain uses TRBV28 with TRBJ2-1; D is unclear. Per the germline V gene, CDR1 is MDHEN and CDR2 is SYDVKM. CDR3 length: 16 amino acids. V was pared by 3 bases and J by 0 bases, with 12 bases between. The CDR3 sequence is CASSFRTFSSYNEQFF. The DNA of the CDR3 is TGTGCCAGCAGTTTTCGTACATTTAGCTCCTACAATGAGCAGTTCTTC.

This clonotype qualifies as medium-sized. This chain joins TRBV7-2 and TRBJ2-3; 11 bases agree with TRBD2. This CDR3 contains 16 residues. CDR1 is SGHTA and CDR2 is FQGNSA in the germline V gene. V dropped 5 bases and J dropped 1; count of bases not matched to a gene: 5. CDR3 amino acids: CASSPGLAGRTDTQYF. The CDR3 nucleotides are TGTGCCAGCAGCCCCGGACTAGCGGGCCGCACAGATACGCAGTATTTT.

This clonotype was counted only a few times. The chain carries TRBV19 and TRBJ2-3; the match to TRBD2 covers 10 bases. Germline V gene lookup returns CDR1 LNHDA and CDR2 SQIVND (reference sequence). V was pared by 6 bases and J by 5 bases, with 2 bases of the junction left unmatched. This CDR3 has 13 residues. The CDR3 is CASRRLAGDTQYF. In DNA, the CDR3 is TGTGCCAGTAGAAGACTAGCGGGAGATACGCAGTATTTT.

By its share, this clonotype is medium-sized (0.01 to 0.1%). Mismatch with germline at one junction end may stem from a read error. The V call is TRBV6-2 or TRBV6-3, the J call TRBJ1-2; TRBD1 is a possible D gene (5 bases). This CDR3 has 16 residues. Germline assignment: CDR1 MNHEY and CDR2 SVGEGT. The CDR3 nucleotides are TGTGCCAGCAGTTACTCGACTGCCAGGGAGGACTATGGCTGCACCTTC. Its translation: CASSYSTAREDYGCTF.

On this clonotype: One end of the junction does not line up with germline, which may come from a read error. The chain recombines TRBV2 with TRBJ2-7, with D hard to call. Germline values: CDR1 SNHLY, CDR2 FYNNEI. The CDR3 is 10 residues long. The DNA for the CDR3 is TGTGCCAGCAGTGACTACGAGCGGTACTTC. This gives the protein CASSDYERYF.

This clonotype was seen only a few times. A much more abundant neighbour one base away suggests this may be a read error. The chain has TRBV24-1 and TRBJ2-3; perhaps TRBD2 as D (6 bases). The germline V gene has CDR1 KGHDR and CDR2 SFDVKD. The CDR3 extends over 14 amino acids. CDR3 region: CATGDLRDPDTQYF. The CDR3 DNA follows: TGTGCCACCGGTGATTTGCGGGATCCAGATACGCAGTATTTT.

Comment on this clonotype: A read error is possible here, since a much larger clone lies one base away. V and J are TRBV28 and TRBJ2-7, with 8 bases fitting TRBD2. The CDR3 runs to 14 residues. In germline, CDR1 is MDHEN, CDR2 SYDVKM. J lost 4 bases, V lost 8 bases, and 10 bases had no gene match. Here the CDR3 reads CASGLTSGDYEQYF. CDR3 DNA: TGTGCCAGCGGCCTTACTAGCGGAGATTACGAGCAGTACTTC.

As concerns this clonotype: It may be a read error: a sequence one base away is much more abundant. The chain uses TRBV20-1 and TRBJ2-7; possible D gene TRBD2, 6 bases. The CDR3 covers 14 residues. The V end lost 8 bases, the J end lost 0 bases, and 17 bases lay between the germline ends. Per the germline V gene, CDR1 is DFQATT and CDR2 is SNEGSKA (reference sequence). This CDR3 is CSTPGADRSYEQYF. As DNA, the CDR3 is TGCAGTACTCCGGGAGCGGATCGCTCCTACGAGCAGTACTTC.

Relative to its sample, this clonotype is medium-sized. The chain is built from TRBV6-1 and TRBJ1-1, with a tentative D call TRBD1 (5 bases). Germline V gene sequence: CDR1 MNHNS, CDR2 SASEGT. V lost 5 bases to trimming and J lost 4 bases, with 14 bases between them. The CDR3 covers 14 residues. The CDR3 sequence is CASSYGTPVTEAFF. The CDR3 DNA follows: TGTGCCAGCAGTTATGGGACCCCTGTCACTGAAGCTTTCTTT.

Many counts were recorded for this clonotype. This chain connects TRBV4-3 to TRBJ2-7; D gene ambiguous. Trimming took 1 base from V and 4 from J, leaving 8 bases between them. This CDR3 region has 13 residues. Germline loops: CDR1 LGHNA, CDR2 YSLEER. The CDR3 DNA sequence: TGCGCCAGCAGCCAAGTCGTGGGGTACGAGCAGTACTTC. Translating gives CASSQVVGYEQYF.

By proportion, this clonotype is medium-sized. CDR3 sequence: CASSYGRYEQYF. CDR3 nucleotides: TGTGCCAGCAGTTACGGTCGGTACGAGCAGTACTTC. The gene calls are TRBV28 and TRBJ2-7; no clear D gene. Germline CDR1 is MDHEN and CDR2 is SYDVKM. V shed 4 bases and J shed 4 bases, with 8 bases lying between them. The CDR3 runs 12 residues.